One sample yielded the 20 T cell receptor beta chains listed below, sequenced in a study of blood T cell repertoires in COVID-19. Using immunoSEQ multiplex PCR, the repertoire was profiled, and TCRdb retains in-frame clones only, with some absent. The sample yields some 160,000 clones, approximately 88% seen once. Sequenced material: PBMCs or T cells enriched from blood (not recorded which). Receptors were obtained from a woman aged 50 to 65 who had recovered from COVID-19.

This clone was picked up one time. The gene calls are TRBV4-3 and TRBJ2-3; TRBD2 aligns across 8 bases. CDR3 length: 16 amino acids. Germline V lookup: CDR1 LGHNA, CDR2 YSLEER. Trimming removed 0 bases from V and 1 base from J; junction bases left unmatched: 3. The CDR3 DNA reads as TGCGCCAGCAGCCAAGATCGGGGGGGGCGCACAGATACGCAGTATTTT. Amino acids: CASSQDRGGRTDTQYF.

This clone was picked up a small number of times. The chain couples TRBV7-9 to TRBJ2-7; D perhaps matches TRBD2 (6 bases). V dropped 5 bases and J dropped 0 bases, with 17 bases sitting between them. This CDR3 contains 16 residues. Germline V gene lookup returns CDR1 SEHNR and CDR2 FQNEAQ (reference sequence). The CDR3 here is CASSGWRGLLSYEQYF. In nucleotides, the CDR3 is TGTGCCAGCAGCGGCTGGAGGGGCCTCCTCTCCTACGAGCAGTACTTC.

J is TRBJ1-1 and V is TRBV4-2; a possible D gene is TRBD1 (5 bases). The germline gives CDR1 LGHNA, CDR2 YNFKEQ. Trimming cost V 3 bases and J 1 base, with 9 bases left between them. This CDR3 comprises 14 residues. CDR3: CASSQATGNTEAFF. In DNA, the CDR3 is TGTGCCAGCAGCCAGGCCACAGGGAACACTGAAGCTTTCTTT.

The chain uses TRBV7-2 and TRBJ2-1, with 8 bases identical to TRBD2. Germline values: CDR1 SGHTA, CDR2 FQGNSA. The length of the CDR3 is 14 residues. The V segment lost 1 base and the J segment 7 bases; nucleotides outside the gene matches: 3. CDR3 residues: CASSLDGTRNEQFF. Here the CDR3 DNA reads TGTGCCAGCAGCTTAGATGGGACTAGGAATGAGCAGTTCTTC.

CDR3 DNA: TGTGCCAGCAGCTTAGTTCAGGGTGGCACTGAAGCTTTCTTT. Protein product: CASSLVQGGTEAFF. The V gene is TRBV7-9, the J gene TRBJ1-1; TRBD1 might be the D (5 bases). Germline CDR1 is SEHNR and CDR2 is FQNEAQ (reference sequence). V was shortened by 1 base and J by 4 bases, with 10 bases between the two germline ends. The CDR3 is made up of 14 amino acids.

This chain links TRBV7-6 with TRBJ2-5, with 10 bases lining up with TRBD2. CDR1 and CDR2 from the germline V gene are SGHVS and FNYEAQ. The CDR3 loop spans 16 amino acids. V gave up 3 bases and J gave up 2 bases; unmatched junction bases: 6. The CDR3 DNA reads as TGTGCCAGCAGCTTTCTAGCGGGGGCCGTTCAAGAGACCCAGTACTTC. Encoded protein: CASSFLAGAVQETQYF.

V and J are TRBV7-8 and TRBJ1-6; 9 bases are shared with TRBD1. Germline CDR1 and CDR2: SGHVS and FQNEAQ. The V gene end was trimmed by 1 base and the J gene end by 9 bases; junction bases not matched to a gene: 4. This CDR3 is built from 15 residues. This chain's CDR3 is CASSLGYRGPSPLHF. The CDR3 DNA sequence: TGTGCCAGCAGCTTAGGGTACAGGGGGCCTTCACCCCTCCACTTT.

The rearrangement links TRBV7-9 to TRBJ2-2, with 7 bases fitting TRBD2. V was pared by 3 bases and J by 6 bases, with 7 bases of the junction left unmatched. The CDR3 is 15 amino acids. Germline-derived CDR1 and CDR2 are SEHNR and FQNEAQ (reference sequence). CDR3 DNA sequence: TGTGCCAGCAGCTTTGGGAGGGAAGTGGCCGGGGAGCTGTTTTTT. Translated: CASSFGREVAGELFF.

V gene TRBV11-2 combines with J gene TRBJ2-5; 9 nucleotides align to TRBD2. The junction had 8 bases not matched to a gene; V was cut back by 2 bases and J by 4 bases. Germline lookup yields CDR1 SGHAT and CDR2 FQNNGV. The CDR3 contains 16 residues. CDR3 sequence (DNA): TGTGCCAGCAGCTTACAGAGTAGCGGGGGCGGAGAGACCCAGTACTTC. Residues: CASSLQSSGGGETQYF.

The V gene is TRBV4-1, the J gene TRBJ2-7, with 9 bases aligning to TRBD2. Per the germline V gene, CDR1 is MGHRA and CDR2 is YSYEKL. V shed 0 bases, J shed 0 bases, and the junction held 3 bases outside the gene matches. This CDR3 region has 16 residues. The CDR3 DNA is TGCGCCAGCAGCCAAGACTTAGCGGGGGTCTCCTACGAGCAGTACTTC. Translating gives CASSQDLAGVSYEQYF.

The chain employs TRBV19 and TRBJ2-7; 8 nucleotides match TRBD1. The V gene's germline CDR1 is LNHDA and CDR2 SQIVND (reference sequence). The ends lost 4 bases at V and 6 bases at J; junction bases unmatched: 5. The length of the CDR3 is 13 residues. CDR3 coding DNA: TGTGCCAGTAGTAGGACAGGGCCGAGCGAGCAGTACTTC. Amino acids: CASSRTGPSEQYF. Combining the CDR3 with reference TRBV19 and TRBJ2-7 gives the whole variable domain DGGITQSPKYLFRKEGQNVTLSCEQNLNHDAMYWYRQDPGQGLRLIYYSQIVNDFQKGDIAEGYSVSREKKESFPLTVTSAQKNPTAFYLCASSRTGPSEQYFGPGTRLTVT.

CDR3 DNA: TGTGCCAGCACCACGGGGACAGGGAAGTCCGCAGATAATGAAAAACTGTTTTTT. It translates to CASTTGTGKSADNEKLFF. V gene TRBV11-2 combines with J gene TRBJ1-4, with TRBD1 matching 9 bases. The germline CDR1 and CDR2 sequences are SGHAT and FQNNGV. This CDR3 is 18 amino acids long. V lost 7 bases to trimming and J lost 4 bases; unmatched junction nucleotides: 16. Filled out from reference TRBV11-2 and TRBJ1-4, the complete variable domain reads EAGVAQSPRYKIIEKRQSVAFWCNPISGHATLYWYQQILGQGPKLLIQFQNNGVVDDSQLPKDRFSAERLKGVDSTLKIQPAKLEDSAVYLCASTTGTGKSADNEKLFFGSGTQLSVL.

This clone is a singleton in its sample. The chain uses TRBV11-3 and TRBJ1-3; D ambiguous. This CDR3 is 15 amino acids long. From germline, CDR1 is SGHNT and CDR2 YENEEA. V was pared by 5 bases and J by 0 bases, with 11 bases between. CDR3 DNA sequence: TGTGCCAGCAGCCCGAGAGCCGGCTCTGGAAACACCATATATTTT. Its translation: CASSPRAGSGNTIYF.

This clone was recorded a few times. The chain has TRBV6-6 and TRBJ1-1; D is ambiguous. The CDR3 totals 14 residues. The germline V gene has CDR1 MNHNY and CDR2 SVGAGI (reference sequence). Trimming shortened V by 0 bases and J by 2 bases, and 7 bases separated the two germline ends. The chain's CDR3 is CASSYSESNTEAFF. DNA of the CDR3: TGTGCCAGCAGTTACTCGGAGTCCAACACTGAAGCTTTCTTT.

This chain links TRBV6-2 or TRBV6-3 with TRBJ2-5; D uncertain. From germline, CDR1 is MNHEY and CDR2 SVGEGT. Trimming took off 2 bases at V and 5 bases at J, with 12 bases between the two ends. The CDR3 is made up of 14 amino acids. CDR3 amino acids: CASSYGWSQETQYF. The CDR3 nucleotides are TGTGCCAGCAGTTACGGGTGGAGCCAGGAGACCCAGTACTTC.

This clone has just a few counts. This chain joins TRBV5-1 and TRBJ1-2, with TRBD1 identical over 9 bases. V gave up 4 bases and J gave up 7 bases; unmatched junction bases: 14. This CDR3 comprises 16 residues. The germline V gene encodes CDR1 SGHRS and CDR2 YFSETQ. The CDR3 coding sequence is TGCGCCAGCAGCATGGCCAAAACAGGGGGCTCGGGTGGCTACACCTTC. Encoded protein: CASSMAKTGGSGGYTF.

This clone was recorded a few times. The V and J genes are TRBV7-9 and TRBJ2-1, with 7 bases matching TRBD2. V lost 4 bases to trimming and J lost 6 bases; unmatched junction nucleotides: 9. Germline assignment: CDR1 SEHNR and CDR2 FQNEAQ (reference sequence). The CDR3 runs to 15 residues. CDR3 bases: TGTGCCAGCAGCTCTTCCGGGACTATCTCCAATGAGCAGTTCTTC. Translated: CASSSSGTISNEQFF.

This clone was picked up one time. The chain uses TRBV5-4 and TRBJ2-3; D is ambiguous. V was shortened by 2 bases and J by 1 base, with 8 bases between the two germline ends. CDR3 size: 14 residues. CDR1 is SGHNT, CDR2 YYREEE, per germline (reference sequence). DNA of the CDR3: TGTGCCAGCAGCTTTCCCATTCGCACAGATACGCAGTATTTT. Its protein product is CASSFPIRTDTQYF.

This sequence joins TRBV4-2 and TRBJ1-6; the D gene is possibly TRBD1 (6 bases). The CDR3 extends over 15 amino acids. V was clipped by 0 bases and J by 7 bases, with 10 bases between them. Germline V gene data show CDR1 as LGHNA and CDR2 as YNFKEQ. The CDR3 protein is CASSQDLGHNSPLHF. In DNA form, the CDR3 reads TGTGCCAGCAGCCAAGATCTGGGACACAATTCACCCCTCCACTTT.

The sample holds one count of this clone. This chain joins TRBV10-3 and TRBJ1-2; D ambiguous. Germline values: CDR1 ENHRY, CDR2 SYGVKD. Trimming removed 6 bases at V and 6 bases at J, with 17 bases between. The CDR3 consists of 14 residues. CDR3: CAISQHAIEDGYTF. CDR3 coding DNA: TGTGCCATCAGCCAACATGCGATCGAGGATGGCTACACCTTC.